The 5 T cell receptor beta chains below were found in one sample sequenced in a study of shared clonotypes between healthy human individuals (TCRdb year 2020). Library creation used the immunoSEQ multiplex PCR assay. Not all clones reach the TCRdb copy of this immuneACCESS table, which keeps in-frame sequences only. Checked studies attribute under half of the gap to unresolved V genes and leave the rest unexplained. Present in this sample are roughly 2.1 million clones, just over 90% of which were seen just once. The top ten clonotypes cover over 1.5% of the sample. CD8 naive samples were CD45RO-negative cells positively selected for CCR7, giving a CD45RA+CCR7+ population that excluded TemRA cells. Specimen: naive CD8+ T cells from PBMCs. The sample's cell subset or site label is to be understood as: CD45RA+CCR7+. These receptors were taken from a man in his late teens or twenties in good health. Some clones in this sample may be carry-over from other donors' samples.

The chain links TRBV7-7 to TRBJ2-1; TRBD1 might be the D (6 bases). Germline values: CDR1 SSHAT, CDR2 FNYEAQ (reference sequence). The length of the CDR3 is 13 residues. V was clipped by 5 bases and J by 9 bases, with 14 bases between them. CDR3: CASSGDRRGEQFF. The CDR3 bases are TGTGCCAGCAGCGGGGACCGCAGGGGTGAGCAGTTCTTC. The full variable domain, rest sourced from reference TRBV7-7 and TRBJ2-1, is GAGVSQSPRYKVTKRGQDVTLRCDPISSHATLYWYQQALGQGPEFLTYFNYEAQPDKSGLPSDRFSAERPEGSISTLTIQRTEQRDSAMYRCASSGDRRGEQFFGPGTRLTVL.

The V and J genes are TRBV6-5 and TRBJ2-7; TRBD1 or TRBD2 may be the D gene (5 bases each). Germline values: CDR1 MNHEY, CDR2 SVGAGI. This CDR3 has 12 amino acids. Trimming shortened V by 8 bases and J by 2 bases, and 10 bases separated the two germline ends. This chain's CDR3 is CASGDGTYEQYF. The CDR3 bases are TGTGCCAGCGGGGACGGAACCTACGAGCAGTACTTC.

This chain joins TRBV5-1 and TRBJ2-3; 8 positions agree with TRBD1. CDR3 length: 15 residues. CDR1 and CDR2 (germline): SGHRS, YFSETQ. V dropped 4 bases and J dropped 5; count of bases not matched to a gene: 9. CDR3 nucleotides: TGCGCCAGCAGCCAACCTCAGGGGGCAGGAGATACGCAGTATTTT. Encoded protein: CASSQPQGAGDTQYF. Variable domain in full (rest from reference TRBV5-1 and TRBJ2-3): KAGVTQTPRYLIKTRGQQVTLSCSPISGHRSVSWYQQTPGQGLQFLFEYFSETQRNKGNFPGRFSGRQFSNSRSEMNVSTLELGDSALYLCASSQPQGAGDTQYFGPGTRLTVL.

This chain's CDR3 is CASSLVAGHTDTQYF. The DNA for the CDR3 is TGTGCCAGCAGTTTGGTAGCGGGACACACAGATACGCAGTATTTT. This chain joins TRBV27 and TRBJ2-3, with TRBD2 matching over 8 bases. This CDR3 is 15 amino acids long. Trimming removed 3 bases from V and 2 bases from J; junction bases left unmatched: 4. CDR1 is MNHEY, CDR2 SMNVEV, per germline (reference sequence).

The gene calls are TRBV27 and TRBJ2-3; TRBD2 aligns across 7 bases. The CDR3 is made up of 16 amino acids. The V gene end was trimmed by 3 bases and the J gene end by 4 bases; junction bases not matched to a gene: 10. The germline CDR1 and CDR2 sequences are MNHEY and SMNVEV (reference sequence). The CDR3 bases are TGTGCCAGCAGTTTGCGACTAGCTGTAATCGCAGATACGCAGTATTTT. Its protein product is CASSLRLAVIADTQYF.